These T cell receptor beta chains were read from a single sample in a study of cytomegalovirus exposure and HLA in healthy donors. Sequenced by immunoSEQ multiplex PCR; TCRdb stores in-frame clones only, minus some. The table has 130,000 to 150,000 clones, about 78% seen once. The specimen was PBMCs. The receptors were gathered from a male donor in good health and CMV-seronegative. The CDR3 runs from the conserved cysteine through the conserved F or W. D genes are given only for firm matches. Size values are once, few and many counts, or a class for expanded clones, and some rows have none.

j_call	d_call	clone_size	v_call	cdr3_nt	cdr3_aa
TRBJ1-1	-	few	TRBV30	TGTGCCTGGGGGCAACGGAACACTGAAGCTTTCTTT	CAWGQRNTEAFF
TRBJ2-2	-	-	TRBV29-1	TGCAGCGTTGCACGCGTCAACACCGGGGAGCTGTTTTTT	CSVARVNTGELFF
TRBJ1-1	TRBD1	once	TRBV11-3	TGTGCCAGCAGCTCCAGACAGGGGACGAACACTGAAGCTTTCTTT	CASSSRQGTNTEAFF
TRBJ2-7	TRBD2	-	TRBV13	TGTGCCAGCAGCCCGGGACTAACAAACTACGAGCAGTACTTC	CASSPGLTNYEQYF
TRBJ1-1	-	-	TRBV9	TGTGCCAGCAGCGTAGTGGAACGGGGGGAAGCTTTCTTT	CASSVVERGEAFF
TRBJ2-1	TRBD2	-	TRBV5-1	TGCGCCAGCAGCCATAACCCGGGACTAACGAATGAGCAGTTCTTC	CASSHNPGLTNEQFF
TRBJ1-2	-	-	TRBV30	TGTGCCTGGAGGGAAGACAGGTACGGTGGCTACACCTTC	CAWREDRYGGYTF
TRBJ2-7	TRBD1	-	TRBV27	TGTGCCAGCAACCCGGGACAGGGGGCTTACGAGCAGTACTTC	CASNPGQGAYEQYF
TRBJ1-1	-	-	TRBV5-1	TGCGCCAGCAGCTTCCGAGGGTTATTGGACCGAGCTTTCTTT	CASSFRGLLDRAFF
TRBJ1-1	-	-	TRBV30	TGTGCCTGGGGTCGCTTGAAACGGCGGGCTTTCTTT	CAWGRLKRRAFF
TRBJ2-1	TRBD2	-	TRBV10-3	TGTGCCATCTTAGAAGCGGGGGCTCTTATAAATGAGCAGTTCTTC	CAILEAGALINEQFF
TRBJ2-7	-	few	TRBV10-3	TGTGCCATCAGTGAGTCCGTGTCCTACGAGCAGTACTTC	CAISESVSYEQYF
TRBJ1-1	-	-	TRBV29-1	TGCAGCGTCGGACAGACGAACACTGAAGCTTTCTTT	CSVGQTNTEAFF
TRBJ1-4	TRBD1	-	TRBV5-1	TGCGCCAGCAGCTTGTCGGGGACAGGGAGCGAAAAACTGTTTTTT	CASSLSGTGSEKLFF
TRBJ1-5	TRBD1	-	TRBV2	TGTGCCAGCAGTCGTGGACAGGGTGGGGATAGCAATCAGCCCCAGCATTTT	CASSRGQGGDSNQPQHF
TRBJ2-1	TRBD2	few	TRBV6-4	TGTGCCAGCAGTGAGGGAGCGGGGGACGACAATGAGCAGTTCTTC	CASSEGAGDDNEQFF
TRBJ2-1	TRBD2	-	TRBV4-1	TGCGCCAGCAGCCAGACTAGCACCGGCTACAATGAGCAGTTCTTC	CASSQTSTGYNEQFF
TRBJ2-7	-	-	TRBV5-1	TGCGCCAGCAGCTCGACAGGAATTTCCTACGAGCAGTACTTC	CASSSTGISYEQYF
TRBJ2-1	TRBD1	-	TRBV4-1	TGCGCCAGCAGCCAAGATACCAGTGGAGACAGGGGGGACAATGAGCAGTTCTTC	CASSQDTSGDRGDNEQFF
TRBJ2-1	TRBD2	-	TRBV6-1	TGTGCCAGCAGTGAAGTCCTAGCGGGGGGGGCCTACAATGAGCAGTTCTTC	CASSEVLAGGAYNEQFF
TRBJ2-1	-	-	TRBV10-3	TGTGCCATCAGTGAGTCGAGCAGGGGTAGCAATGAGCAGTTCTTC	CAISESSRGSNEQFF
TRBJ1-1	-	-	TRBV5-1	TGCGCCAGCAGCCCTGGTCTCCGTGCACAAATGAACACTGAAGCTTTCTTT	CASSPGLRAQMNTEAFF
TRBJ2-2	-	-	TRBV5-4	TGTGCCAGCGGTCTTAGCGCGAACACCGGGGAGCTGTTTTTT	CASGLSANTGELFF
TRBJ2-5	TRBD1	-	TRBV5-1	TGCGCCAGCAGCTCGAGACAGGGCCAAGAGACCCAGTACTTC	CASSSRQGQETQYF
TRBJ2-7	TRBD1	-	TRBV13	TGTGCCAGCAGCTGGGACAGGGAATACGAGCAGTACTTC	CASSWDREYEQYF
TRBJ1-2	-	-	TRBV5-1	TGCGCCAGCAGCACCGACAGAATTGATAACTATGGCTACACCTTC	CASSTDRIDNYGYTF
TRBJ2-5	TRBD2	-	TRBV7-3	TGTGCCAGCAGCTTGGGACTAGCTTCATCCCAAGAGACCCAGTACTTC	CASSLGLASSQETQYF
TRBJ2-1	-	-	TRBV9	TGTGCCAGCAGCGTAGCTGGCGGTTCCACTTACAATGAGCAGTTCTTC	CASSVAGGSTYNEQFF
TRBJ1-3	-	-	TRBV7-8	TGTGCCAGCAGCTTAAGGGGGTCTGGAAACACCATATATTTT	CASSLRGSGNTIYF
TRBJ1-4	-	few	TRBV5-1	TGCGCCAGCAGCGGAAAACAGGGAATTGGCGAAAAACTGTTTTTT	CASSGKQGIGEKLFF
TRBJ1-4	TRBD1	-	TRBV9	TGTGCCAGCAACCCTGGGGGACAGGGGCTTGAAAAACTGTTTTTT	CASNPGGQGLEKLFF
TRBJ1-5	TRBD1	-	TRBV6-5	TGTGCCAGCAGACCTACAGGGGGCGAGGGGCAGCCCCAGCATTTT	CASRPTGGEGQPQHF
TRBJ2-5	-	-	TRBV5-4	TGTGCCAGCAGGCGACCAGGGGTACAAGAGACCCAGTACTTC	CASRRPGVQETQYF
TRBJ1-1	TRBD1	few	TRBV19	TGTGCCAGTAGTATCGGGACAGGGGTAACTGAAGCTTTCTTT	CASSIGTGVTEAFF
TRBJ1-1	-	few	TRBV15	TGTGCCACCAAACAGACGGTGAACACTGAAGCTTTCTTT	CATKQTVNTEAFF
TRBJ1-5	-	once	TRBV19	TGTGCCAGTAGTACACAGGGTACGAGCAATCAGCCCCAGCATTTT	CASSTQGTSNQPQHF
TRBJ2-5	TRBD1	-	TRBV19	TGTGCCAGTAGTTGGGGGGGGACAGGGGGCGCGGAGACCCAGTACTTC	CASSWGGTGGAETQYF
TRBJ1-2	TRBD1	-	TRBV12-5	TGTGCTAGTGGTTTGGGCCACACCACCGGGACAGGAGGGGCCAGGGACTATGGCTACACCTTC	CASGLGHTTGTGGARDYGYTF
TRBJ1-1	-	few	TRBV5-1	TGCGCCAGCAGCTGGACCGGGATGAACACTGAAGCTTTCTTT	CASSWTGMNTEAFF
TRBJ2-3	TRBD2	-	TRBV6-5	TGTGCCAGCAGAGACAGCGGGAGATTCCCAGATACGCAGTATTTT	CASRDSGRFPDTQYF
TRBJ2-7	TRBD2	-	TRBV27	TGTGCCAGCAGTTTATCGGGGGTTATCGGGAGGGCCCTCCAGCGTCCCTACGAGCAGTACTTC	CASSLSGVIGRALQRPYEQYF
TRBJ2-2	TRBD2	-	TRBV2	TGTGCCAGCAGTCAACTAGCGGGGTTTGACACCGGGGAGCTGTTTTTT	CASSQLAGFDTGELFF
TRBJ1-2	TRBD1	-	TRBV18	TGTGCCAGCTCACCAGGGACAGGGTACGACTATGGCTACACCTTC	CASSPGTGYDYGYTF
TRBJ2-2	TRBD2	many	TRBV7-3	TGTGCCAGCAGCTTATTCCGGCGGGAGGTCGATACCGGGGAGCTGTTTTTT	CASSLFRREVDTGELFF
TRBJ1-1	TRBD1	-	TRBV6-5	TGTGCCAGCAGTCCGGGACAGGGACACACTGAAGCTTTCTTT	CASSPGQGHTEAFF
TRBJ1-1	-	-	TRBV27	TGTGCCAGCAGTTTATTTGCGGGGTCGCGATCTGTGGGCACTGAAGCTTTCTTT	CASSLFAGSRSVGTEAFF
TRBJ1-1	-	once	TRBV6-5	TGTGCCAGCAGTTGGGGGGGCGCAAGGGTCACTGAAGCTTTCTTT	CASSWGGARVTEAFF
TRBJ2-1	TRBD2	-	TRBV10-3	TGTGCCATCAAACTAGCGGGGGGCCATGAGCAGTTCTTC	CAIKLAGGHEQFF
TRBJ1-4	-	-	TRBV9	TGTGCCAGCAGCGTCATAGGAGGAACTAATGAAAAACTGTTTTTT	CASSVIGGTNEKLFF
TRBJ2-2	-	-	TRBV27	TGTGCCAGCAGTTTATTCGCCGGGGAGCTGTTTTTT	CASSLFAGELFF
TRBJ1-2	TRBD1	-	TRBV7-9	TGTGCCAGCAGCGTAGGACAGGGGGCAGGCTATGGCTACACCTTC	CASSVGQGAGYGYTF
TRBJ2-7	-	once	TRBV10-3	TGTGCCATCAGCTCCTCTACTAGCCCGGGCGAGCAGTACTTC	CAISSSTSPGEQYF
TRBJ2-5	-	few	TRBV6-1	TGTGCCAGCAGTGGGACAGCAGAGACCCAGTACTTC	CASSGTAETQYF